The 7 T cell receptor beta chains listed next were all sequenced from one sample in a study of blood T cell repertoires in COVID-19. Method: immunoSEQ multiplex PCR; TCRdb's copy keeps in-frame clones and lacks some. The sample lists under 400,000 clones, roughly 86% seen once, with about 0.94% in the top ten. The specimen was PBMCs or T cells enriched from blood (not recorded which). The receptors here all came from a woman in her twenties or thirties who had been exposed to COVID-19.

V and J are TRBV7-6 and TRBJ2-3; 14 bases map to TRBD2. This CDR3 region has 18 residues. J lost 7 bases, V lost 2 bases, and 11 bases had no gene match. Germline values: CDR1 SGHVS, CDR2 FNYEAQ. The CDR3 here is CASSLFPSTSGRVHTQYF. CDR3 sequence (DNA): TGTGCCAGCAGCTTATTTCCCTCGACTAGCGGGAGGGTGCATACGCAGTATTTT.

The rearrangement links TRBV3-1 (or the pseudogene TRBV3-2) to TRBJ1-3, with D tentatively TRBD1 (5 bases). The CDR3 is made up of 12 amino acids. Trimming left V 10 bases short and J 3 bases short, with 10 bases between. The germline CDR1 and CDR2 sequences are LGHDT and YNNKEL (reference sequence). The CDR3 DNA is TGTGCCACCGCGGGGGTTGGAAACACCATATATTTT. Translated, it gives CATAGVGNTIYF.

The chain is built from TRBV4-2 and TRBJ2-3; 10 nucleotides agree with TRBD2. Per germline, CDR1 LGHNA and CDR2 YNFKEQ. The V and J ends lost 2 bases and 0 bases, in that order; junction bases with no gene match: 11. The CDR3 loop spans 19 amino acids. The CDR3 reads CASSQPLGLAETSTDTQYF. CDR3 DNA: TGTGCCAGCAGCCAACCCCTAGGACTAGCGGAAACTAGCACAGATACGCAGTATTTT.

The chain uses TRBV7-8 and TRBJ2-7; no reliable D call. V lost 1 base and J lost 9, with 7 bases in between. This CDR3 is 11 amino acids long. CDR1 is SGHVS, CDR2 FQNEAQ, per germline. CDR3 region: CASSLVGGQYF. The CDR3 nucleotides read TGTGCCAGCAGCTTAGTCGGTGGGCAGTACTTC.

In DNA, the CDR3 is TGTGCCAGCAGCCCAAGGAAGGGGGCCAGGAGTGAGCAGTTCTTC. It yields the protein CASSPRKGARSEQFF. The chain uses TRBV7-2 and TRBJ2-1; TRBD1 agrees at 7 bases. From germline, CDR1 is SGHTA and CDR2 FQGNSA. Germline trimming cut 5 bases from V and 9 bases from J; bases unmatched to any gene: 13. The CDR3 contains 15 residues. Drawing the rest from reference TRBV7-2 and TRBJ2-1, the complete variable domain is GAGVSQSPSNKVTEKGKDVELRCDPISGHTALYWYRQSLGQGLEFLIYFQGNSAPDKSGLPSDRFSAERTGGSVSTLTIQRTQQEDSAVYLCASSPRKGARSEQFFGPGTRLTVL.

The J gene is TRBJ1-3, the V gene TRBV6-5, with D unclear. V was clipped by 6 bases and J by 3 bases, with 12 bases between them. Germline-derived CDR1 and CDR2 are MNHEY and SVGAGI. The CDR3 has 14 amino acids. The CDR3 nucleotides are TGTGCCAGCAGCCCCCGGGGAGATGGAAACACCATATATTTT. Protein product: CASSPRGDGNTIYF.

The chain links TRBV11-2 to TRBJ2-1; D is possibly TRBD2 (6 bases). Germline CDR1 is SGHAT and CDR2 is FQNNGV. CDR3 size: 12 residues. The CDR3 DNA reads TGTGCTTGGGGGACTTGGGGGAATGAGCAGTTCTTC. Its protein product is CAWGTWGNEQFF.